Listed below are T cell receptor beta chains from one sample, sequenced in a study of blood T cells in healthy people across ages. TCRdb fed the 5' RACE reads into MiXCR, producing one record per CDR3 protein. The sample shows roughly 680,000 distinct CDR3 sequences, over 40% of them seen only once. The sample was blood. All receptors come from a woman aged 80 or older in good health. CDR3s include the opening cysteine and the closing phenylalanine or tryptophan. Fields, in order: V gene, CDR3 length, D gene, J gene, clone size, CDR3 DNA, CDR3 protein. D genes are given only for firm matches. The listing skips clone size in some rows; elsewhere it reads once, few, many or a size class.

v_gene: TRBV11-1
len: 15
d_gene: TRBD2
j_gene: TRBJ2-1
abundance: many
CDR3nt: TGTGCCAGCAGCCCCTGGGGGGGGAGTGACAATGAGCAGTTCTTC
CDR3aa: CASSPWGGSDNEQFF

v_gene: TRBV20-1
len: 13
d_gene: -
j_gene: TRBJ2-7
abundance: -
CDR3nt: TGCAGTGCTAGGGAGGGGGCGGGCTACGAGCAGTACTTC
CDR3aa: CSAREGAGYEQYF

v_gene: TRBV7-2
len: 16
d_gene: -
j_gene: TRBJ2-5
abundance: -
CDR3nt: TGTGCCAGCAGCTTAGTAGGTTATACCCAGCAAGAGACCCAGTACTTC
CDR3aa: CASSLVGYTQQETQYF

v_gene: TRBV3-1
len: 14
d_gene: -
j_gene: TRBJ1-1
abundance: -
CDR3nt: TGTGCCAGCAGCCACGGAGGAAAGAACACTGAAGCTTTCTTT
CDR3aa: CASSHGGKNTEAFF

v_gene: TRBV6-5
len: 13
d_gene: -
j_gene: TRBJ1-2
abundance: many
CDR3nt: TGTGCCAGCAGTTACCTAAGGGAGTCTGGCTACACCTTC
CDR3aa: CASSYLRESGYTF

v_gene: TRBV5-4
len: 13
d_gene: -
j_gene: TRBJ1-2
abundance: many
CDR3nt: TGTGCCAGCACCATGGGGGGGAACTATGGCTACACCTTC
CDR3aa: CASTMGGNYGYTF

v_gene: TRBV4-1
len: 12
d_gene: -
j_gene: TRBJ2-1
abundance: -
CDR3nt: TGCGCCAGCAGTGAGGGAGACAATGAGCAGTTCTTC
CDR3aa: CASSEGDNEQFF

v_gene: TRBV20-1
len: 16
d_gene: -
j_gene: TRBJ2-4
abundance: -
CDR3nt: TGCAGTGCTAGATGGGCAGGAGGGGCTAACGGAAACATTCAGTACTTC
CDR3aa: CSARWAGGANGNIQYF

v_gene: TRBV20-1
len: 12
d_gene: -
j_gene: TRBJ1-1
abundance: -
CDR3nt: TGCAGGCCAGGGGATTGGGACACTGAAGCTTTCTTT
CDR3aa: CRPGDWDTEAFF

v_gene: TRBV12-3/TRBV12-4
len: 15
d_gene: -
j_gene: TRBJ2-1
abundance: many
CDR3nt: TGTGCCAGCAGTTTAAAGGGCGGGTTCTACAATGAGCAGTTCTTC
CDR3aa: CASSLKGGFYNEQFF

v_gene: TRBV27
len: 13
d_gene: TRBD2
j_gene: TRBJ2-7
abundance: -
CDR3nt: TGTGCCAGCAGTGGGACTATTCCCTACGAGCAGTACTTC
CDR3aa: CASSGTIPYEQYF

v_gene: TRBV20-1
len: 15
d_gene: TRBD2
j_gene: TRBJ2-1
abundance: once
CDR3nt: TGCAGTGCTACAGGACTAGCGGTATCCTGCAATGAGCAGTTCTTC
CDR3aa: CSATGLAVSCNEQFF

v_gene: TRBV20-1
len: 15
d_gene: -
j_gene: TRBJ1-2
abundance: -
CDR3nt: TGCAGTGCTAGAGACCCACTAGGGTCTAACTATGGCTACACCTTC
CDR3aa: CSARDPLGSNYGYTF

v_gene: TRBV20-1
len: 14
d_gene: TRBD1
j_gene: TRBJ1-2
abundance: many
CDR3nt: TGCAGTGCCGCGATGGCAGGGGGGTCATATGGCTACACCTTC
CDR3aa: CSAAMAGGSYGYTF

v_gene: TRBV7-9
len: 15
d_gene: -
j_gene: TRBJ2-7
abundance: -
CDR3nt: TGTGCCAGCAGCTTAGCAGGGAGCCCTTCGTGGGAGCAGTACTTC
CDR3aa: CASSLAGSPSWEQYF

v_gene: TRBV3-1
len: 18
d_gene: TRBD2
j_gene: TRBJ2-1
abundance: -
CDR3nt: TGTGCCAGCAGCCCGAGGTTCATAGCGGGGGGGTCCTCCAATGAGCAGTTCTTC
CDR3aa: CASSPRFIAGGSSNEQFF

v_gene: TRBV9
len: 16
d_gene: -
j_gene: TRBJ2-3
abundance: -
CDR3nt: TGTGCCAGCAGTCACCTGGGCAGCCGAGGTACAGATACGCAGTATTTT
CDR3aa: CASSHLGSRGTDTQYF

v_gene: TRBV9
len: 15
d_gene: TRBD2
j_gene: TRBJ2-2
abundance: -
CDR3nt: TGTGCCAGCAGCGTTAGCGGGGGGCCGACCGGGGAGCTGTTTTTT
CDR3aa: CASSVSGGPTGELFF

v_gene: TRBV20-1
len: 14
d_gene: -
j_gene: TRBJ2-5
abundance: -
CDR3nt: TGCAGTGCTAGAGGCGGCAGTAGCGGCAATGAGCAGTACTTC
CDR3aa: CSARGGSSGNEQYF

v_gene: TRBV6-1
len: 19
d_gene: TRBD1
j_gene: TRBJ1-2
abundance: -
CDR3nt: TGTGCCAGCAGTGAAGCCCGGCTCGGCTACGGGACAGTTAACTATGGCTACACCTTC
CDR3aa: CASSEARLGYGTVNYGYTF

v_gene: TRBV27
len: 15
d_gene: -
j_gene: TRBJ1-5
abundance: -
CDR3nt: TGTGCCAGCAGCTCGGAGTCTTTGGGCAATCAGCCCCAGCATTTT
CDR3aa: CASSSESLGNQPQHF

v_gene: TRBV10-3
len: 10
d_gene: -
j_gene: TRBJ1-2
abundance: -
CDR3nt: TGTGCCATCAGGGGAGATGGCTACACCTTC
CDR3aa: CAIRGDGYTF